Detailed here is one T cell receptor beta chain. Its target is unknown. The sample comes from a study of cytomegalovirus exposure and HLA in healthy donors. Study in general: In a previous analysis, some 120 million unique TCR beta sequences were found from roughly 200 million T cells.

13 Jbeta primers and 60 Vbeta primers were used for the PCR. Sequenced by immunoSEQ multiplex PCR; TCRdb stores in-frame clones only, minus some. The data contain some 97,000 clones, 65% to 80% of them singletons. General study points: It was reportedly the case that the classifier diagnosed cytomegalovirus status with high specificity and sensitivity. HLA allele associations emerged for around 16,000 TCR beta sequences in a later analysis, at 0.05 false discovery rate. Most TCR sequences were seen very rarely across donors, but some public TCRs occurred in many.

V was pared by 2 bases and J by 6 bases, with 14 bases between. The CDR3 consists of 14 residues. Per the germline V gene, CDR1 is SNHLY and CDR2 is FYNNEI. The V gene is TRBV2, the J gene TRBJ2-7; TRBD1 might be the D (5 bases). The source material was PBMCs. The sequence derives from a woman between 45 and 60 years old in good health and CMV-seropositive. CDR3 DNA sequence: TGTGCCAGCAGTGAACACCAGGGCCAAGCCGAGCAGTACTTC. As protein: CASSEHQGQAEQYF. Combining the CDR3 with reference TRBV2 and TRBJ2-7 gives the whole variable domain EPEVTQTPSHQVTQMGQEVILRCVPISNHLYFYWYRQILGQKVEFLVSFYNNEISEKSEIFDDQFSVERPDGSNFTLKIRSTKLEDSAMYFCASSEHQGQAEQYFGPGTRLTVT.